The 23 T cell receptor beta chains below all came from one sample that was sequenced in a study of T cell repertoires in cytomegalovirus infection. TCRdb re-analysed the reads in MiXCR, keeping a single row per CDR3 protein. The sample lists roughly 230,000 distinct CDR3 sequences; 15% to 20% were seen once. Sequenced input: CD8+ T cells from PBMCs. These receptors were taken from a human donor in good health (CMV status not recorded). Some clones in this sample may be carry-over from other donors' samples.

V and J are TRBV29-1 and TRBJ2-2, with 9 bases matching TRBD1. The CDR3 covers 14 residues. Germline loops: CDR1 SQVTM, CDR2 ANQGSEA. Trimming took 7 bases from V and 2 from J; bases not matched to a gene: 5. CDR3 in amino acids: CSGQGGFNTGELFF. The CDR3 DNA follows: TGCAGCGGACAGGGGGGGTTCAACACCGGGGAGCTGTTTTTT.

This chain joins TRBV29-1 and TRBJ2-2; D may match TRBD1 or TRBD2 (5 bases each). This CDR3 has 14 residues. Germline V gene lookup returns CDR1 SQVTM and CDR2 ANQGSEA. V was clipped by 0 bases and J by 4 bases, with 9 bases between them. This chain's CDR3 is CSVEDYGGTGELFF. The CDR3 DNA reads TGCAGCGTTGAAGATTATGGGGGCACCGGGGAGCTGTTTTTT.

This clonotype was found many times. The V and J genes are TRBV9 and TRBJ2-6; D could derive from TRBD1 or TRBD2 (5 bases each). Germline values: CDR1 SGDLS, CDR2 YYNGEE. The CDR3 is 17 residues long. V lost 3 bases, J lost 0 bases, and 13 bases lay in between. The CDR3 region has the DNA TGTGCCAGCAGCGCCGACGGGGCGATCTCTGGGGCCAACGTCCTGACTTTC. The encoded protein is CASSADGAISGANVLTF.

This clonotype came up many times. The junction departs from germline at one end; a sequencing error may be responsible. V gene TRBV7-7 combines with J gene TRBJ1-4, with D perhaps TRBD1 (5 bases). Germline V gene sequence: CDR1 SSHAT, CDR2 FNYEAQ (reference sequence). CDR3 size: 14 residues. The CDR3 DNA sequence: TGTGCTAGCAGCCGTGGGGGAACTAATGAAAAACTGTTTTTT. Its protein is CASSRGGTNEKLFF. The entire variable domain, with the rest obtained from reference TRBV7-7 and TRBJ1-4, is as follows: GAGVSQSPRYKVTKRGQDVTLRCDPISSHATLYWYQQALGQGPEFLTYFNYEAQPDKSGLPSDRFSAERPEGSISTLTIQRTEQRDSAMYRCASSRGGTNEKLFFGSGTQLSVL.

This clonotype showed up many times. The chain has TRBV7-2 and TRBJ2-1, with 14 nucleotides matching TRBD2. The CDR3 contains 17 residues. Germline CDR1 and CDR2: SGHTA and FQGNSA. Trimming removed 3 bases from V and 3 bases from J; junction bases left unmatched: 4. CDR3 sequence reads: CASSFPGLAGGYNEQFF. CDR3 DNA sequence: TGTGCCAGCAGCTTCCCAGGACTAGCGGGGGGCTACAATGAGCAGTTCTTC. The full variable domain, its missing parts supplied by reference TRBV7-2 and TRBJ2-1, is GAGVSQSPSNKVTEKGKDVELRCDPISGHTALYWYRQSLGQGLEFLIYFQGNSAPDKSGLPSDRFSAERTGGSVSTLTIQRTQQEDSAVYLCASSFPGLAGGYNEQFFGPGTRLTVL.

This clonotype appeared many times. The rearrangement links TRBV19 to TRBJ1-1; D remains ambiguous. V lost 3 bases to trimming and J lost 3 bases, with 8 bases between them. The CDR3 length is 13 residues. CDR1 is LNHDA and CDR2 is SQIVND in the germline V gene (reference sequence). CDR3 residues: CASSMSGDTEAFF. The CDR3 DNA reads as TGTGCCAGTAGTATGTCTGGGGACACTGAAGCTTTCTTT. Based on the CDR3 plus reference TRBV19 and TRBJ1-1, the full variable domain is DGGITQSPKYLFRKEGQNVTLSCEQNLNHDAMYWYRQDPGQGLRLIYYSQIVNDFQKGDIAEGYSVSREKKESFPLTVTSAQKNPTAFYLCASSMSGDTEAFFGQGTRLTVV.

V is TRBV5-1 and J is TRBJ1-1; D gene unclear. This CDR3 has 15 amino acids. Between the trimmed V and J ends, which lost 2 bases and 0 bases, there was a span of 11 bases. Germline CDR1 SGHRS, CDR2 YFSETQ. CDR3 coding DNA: TGCGCCAGCAGCTTATACAGAAATCTGAACACTGAAGCTTTCTTT. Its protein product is CASSLYRNLNTEAFF.

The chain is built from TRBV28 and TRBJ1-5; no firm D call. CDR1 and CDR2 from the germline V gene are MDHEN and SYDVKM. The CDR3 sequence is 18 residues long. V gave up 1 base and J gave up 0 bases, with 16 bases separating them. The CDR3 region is CASSLSPAEYNSNQPQHF. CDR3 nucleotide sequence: TGTGCCAGCAGTTTATCCCCGGCAGAGTACAATAGCAATCAGCCCCAGCATTTT.

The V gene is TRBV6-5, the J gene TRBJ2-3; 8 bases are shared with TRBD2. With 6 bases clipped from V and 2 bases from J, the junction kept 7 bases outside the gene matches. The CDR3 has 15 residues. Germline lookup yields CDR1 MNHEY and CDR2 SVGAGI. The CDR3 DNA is TGTGCCAGCAGCATCAGCGGGGGAATCACAGATACGCAGTATTTT. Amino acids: CASSISGGITDTQYF.

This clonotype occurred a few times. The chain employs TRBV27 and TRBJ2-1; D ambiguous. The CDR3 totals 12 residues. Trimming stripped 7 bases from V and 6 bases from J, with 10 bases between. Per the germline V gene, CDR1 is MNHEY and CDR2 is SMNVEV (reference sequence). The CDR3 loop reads CASIGFGNEQFF. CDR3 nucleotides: TGTGCCAGCATCGGCTTTGGCAATGAGCAGTTCTTC.

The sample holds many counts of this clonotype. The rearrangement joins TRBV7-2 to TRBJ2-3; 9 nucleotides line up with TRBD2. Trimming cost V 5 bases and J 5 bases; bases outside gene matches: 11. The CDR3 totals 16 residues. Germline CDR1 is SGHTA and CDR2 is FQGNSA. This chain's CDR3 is CASSPHLAGGLDTQYF. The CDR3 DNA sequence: TGTGCCAGCAGCCCCCATTTGGCGGGGGGGCTAGATACGCAGTATTTT.

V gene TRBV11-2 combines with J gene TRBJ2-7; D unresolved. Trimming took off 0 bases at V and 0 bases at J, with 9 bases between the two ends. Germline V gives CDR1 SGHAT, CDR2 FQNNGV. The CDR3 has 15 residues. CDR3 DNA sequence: TGTGCCAGCAGCTTAGAGCTGGGGTCCTCCTACGAGCAGTACTTC. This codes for CASSLELGSSYEQYF.

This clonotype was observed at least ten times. The CDR3 here is CASSPLTDRQETQYF. The CDR3 DNA follows: TGTGCCAGCTCACCCCTCACAGACCGCCAAGAGACCCAGTACTTC. The rearrangement links TRBV18 to TRBJ2-5; D is ambiguous. This CDR3 region has 15 residues. Trimming left V 3 bases short and J 1 base short, with 12 bases between. Germline loops: CDR1 KGHSH, CDR2 LQKENI.

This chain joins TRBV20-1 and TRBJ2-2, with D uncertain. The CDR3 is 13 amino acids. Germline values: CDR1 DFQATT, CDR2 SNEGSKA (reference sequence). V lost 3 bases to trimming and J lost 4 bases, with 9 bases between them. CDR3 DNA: TGCAGTGCTAGGCTCTTCGGCACCGGGGAGCTGTTTTTT. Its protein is CSARLFGTGELFF.

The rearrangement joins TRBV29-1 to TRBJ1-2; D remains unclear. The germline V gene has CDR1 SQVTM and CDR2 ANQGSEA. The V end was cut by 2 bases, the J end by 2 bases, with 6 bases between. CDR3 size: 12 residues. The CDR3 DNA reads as TGCAGCGTTGAACAAGAGAACTATGGCTACACCTTC. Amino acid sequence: CSVEQENYGYTF.

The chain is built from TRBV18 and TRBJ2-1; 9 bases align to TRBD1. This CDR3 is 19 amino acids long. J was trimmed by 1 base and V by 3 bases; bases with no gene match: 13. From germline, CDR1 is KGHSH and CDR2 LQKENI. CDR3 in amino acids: CASSPDRDRATSSYNEQFF. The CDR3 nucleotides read TGTGCCAGCTCACCGGACCGGGACAGGGCGACCTCATCCTACAATGAGCAGTTCTTC.

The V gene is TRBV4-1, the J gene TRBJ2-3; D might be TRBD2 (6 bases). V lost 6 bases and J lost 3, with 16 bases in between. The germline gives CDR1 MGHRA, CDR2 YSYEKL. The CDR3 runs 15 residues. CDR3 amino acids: CASRIHGGDTDTQYF. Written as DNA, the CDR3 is TGCGCCAGCAGAATTCATGGCGGGGATACAGATACGCAGTATTTT.

Here the CDR3 reads CASSQEVGIFLSNYGYTF. As DNA, the CDR3 is TGCGCCAGCAGCCAAGAGGTCGGCATTTTTCTATCCAACTATGGCTACACCTTC. This rearrangement joins TRBV4-1 to TRBJ1-2; D gene uncertain. The CDR3 loop spans 18 amino acids. V was trimmed by 0 bases and J by 2 bases, leaving 19 bases between them. CDR1 and CDR2 (germline): MGHRA, YSYEKL.

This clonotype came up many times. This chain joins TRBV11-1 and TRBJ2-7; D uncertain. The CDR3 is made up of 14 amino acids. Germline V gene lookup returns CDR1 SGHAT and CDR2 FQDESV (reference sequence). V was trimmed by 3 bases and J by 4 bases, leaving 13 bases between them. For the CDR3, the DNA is TGTGCCAGCAGCTTTACAGAGATCGCTTACGAGCAGTACTTC. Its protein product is CASSFTEIAYEQYF.

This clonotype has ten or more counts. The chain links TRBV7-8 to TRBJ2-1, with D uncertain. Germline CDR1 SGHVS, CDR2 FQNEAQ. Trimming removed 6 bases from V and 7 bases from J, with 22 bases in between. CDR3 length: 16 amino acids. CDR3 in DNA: TGTGCCAGCAGTTCCTCCCCCGCCACTCTGGGAAATGAGCAGTTCTTC. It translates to CASSSSPATLGNEQFF.

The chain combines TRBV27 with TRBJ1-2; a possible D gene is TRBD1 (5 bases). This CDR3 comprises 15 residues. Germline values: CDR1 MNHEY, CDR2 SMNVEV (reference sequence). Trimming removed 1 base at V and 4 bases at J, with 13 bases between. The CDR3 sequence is CASSLLGERGYGYTF. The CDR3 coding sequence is TGTGCCAGCAGTTTATTGGGGGAAAGAGGCTATGGCTACACCTTC.

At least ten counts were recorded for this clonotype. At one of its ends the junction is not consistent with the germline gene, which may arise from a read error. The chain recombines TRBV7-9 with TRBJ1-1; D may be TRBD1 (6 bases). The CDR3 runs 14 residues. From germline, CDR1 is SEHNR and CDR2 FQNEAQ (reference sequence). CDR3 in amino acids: CASSLVQGNTEAFF. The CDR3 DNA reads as TGTGCCAGCAGTTTAGTACAGGGGAACACTGAAGCTTTCTTT.

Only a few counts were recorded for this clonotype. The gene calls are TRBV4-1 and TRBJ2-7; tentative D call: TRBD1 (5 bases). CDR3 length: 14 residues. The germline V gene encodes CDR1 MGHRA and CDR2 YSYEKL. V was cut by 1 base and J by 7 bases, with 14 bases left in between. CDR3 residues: CASSQVSRVYEQYF. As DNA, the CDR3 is TGCGCCAGCAGCCAAGTTTCCAGGGTTTATGAGCAGTACTTC.